A selection of T cell receptor beta chains follows, all from one sample in a study of Ad26.COV2.S vaccination and SARS-CoV-2 variants. The data were produced by immunoSEQ multiplex PCR, yet TCRdb's version contains in-frame clones alone and is incomplete. Among just under 250,000 clones listed, approximately 88% were seen once. The source was peripheral blood, collected in a trial of Ad26.COV2.S vaccine versus placebo. Receptors were obtained from a person between 18 and 59 years old who received the Ad26.COV2.S COVID-19 vaccine or a placebo. The CDR3 runs from the conserved cysteine through the conserved F or W. A D gene is named only where the DNA matches it firmly. Clone size appears in some rows only: once, few, many, or a class for an expanded clone.

d_call clone_size j_call v_call cdr3_nt cdr3_aa
NA NA TRBJ2-7 TRBV4-3 TGCGCCAGCAGCAATCCGGGACGAGGGGGCTACGAGCAGTACTTC CASSNPGRGGYEQYF
NA NA TRBJ1-2 TRBV30 TGTGCCTGCCCCGAAGGGGGGATCTATGGCTACACCTTC CACPEGGIYGYTF
TRBD1 NA TRBJ2-5 TRBV15 TGTGCCACCAGCATCTCGGGACAGGGGTCCCAAGAGACCCAGTACTTC CATSISGQGSQETQYF
TRBD1 NA TRBJ1-2 TRBV5-6 TGTGCCAGCAGCCCCGGACAGGGCTTGCGCTACACCTTC CASSPGQGLRYTF
TRBD1 few TRBJ1-3 TRBV10-3 TGTGCCATCACCTCAGGGGGCACTTTTGGAAACACCATATATTTT CAITSGGTFGNTIYF
NA NA TRBJ2-3 TRBV24-1 TGTGCCACCAGTGATTCAGGGGGGGAGGGCCCAGATACGCAGTATTTT CATSDSGGEGPDTQYF
NA NA TRBJ2-7 TRBV11-2 TGTGCCAGCAGCTTAGGCTCCCCTTCCTACGAGCAGTACTTC CASSLGSPSYEQYF
NA many TRBJ1-2 TRBV29-1 TGCAGCGTTGGTGATGGCTACACCTTC CSVGDGYTF
TRBD2 NA TRBJ2-3 TRBV6-2/TRBV6-3 TGTGCCAGCAGTTACCCCTTAGTAGCGGGAGTGTCAGATACGCAGTATTTT CASSYPLVAGVSDTQYF
TRBD2 NA TRBJ2-3 TRBV5-1 TGCGCCAGCAGCTTTAGCGGGGGGGGCACAGATACGCAGTATTTT CASSFSGGGTDTQYF
NA NA TRBJ2-3 TRBV5-6 TGTGCCAGCAGCTCCCGAACCCAGGGTAGAGATACGCAGTATTTT CASSSRTQGRDTQYF
NA NA TRBJ2-1 TRBV28 TGTGCCAGCAGTTTCGTCTCAAGATATGAGCAGTTCTTC CASSFVSRYEQFF
NA NA TRBJ1-2 TRBV4-3 TGCGCCAGCAGCCAAGAATCAGGGGACTGGATCTATGGCTACACCTTC CASSQESGDWIYGYTF
TRBD1 NA TRBJ2-5 TRBV10-3 TGTGCCATCAGGGGGACAGGGGGCTTCGAGACCCAGTACTTC CAIRGTGGFETQYF
NA NA TRBJ1-1 TRBV25-1 TGTGCCAGCAGACCCAGCGGGGGGGCGAACACTGAAGCTTTCTTT CASRPSGGANTEAFF
NA NA TRBJ2-4 TRBV12-3/TRBV12-4 TGTGCCAGCAATAACGGCCTCCTTCAGTACTTC CASNNGLLQYF
TRBD2 once TRBJ2-3 TRBV4-2 TGTGCCAGCAGCCAAGACCTAGCGGGGGGGCCTTCAGATACGCAGTATTTT CASSQDLAGGPSDTQYF
NA NA TRBJ2-6 TRBV13 TGTGCCAGCAGCCTCCAGGGGGCCAACGTCCTGACTTTC CASSLQGANVLTF
NA NA TRBJ2-5 TRBV7-8 TGTGCCAGCAGCTTAGCGGTGGGGTCCCTCGGGGAGACCCAGTACTTC CASSLAVGSLGETQYF
NA NA TRBJ2-2 TRBV25-1 TGTGCCAGCAGTGAACGGTTAACCGGGGAGCTGTTTTTT CASSERLTGELFF
NA once TRBJ2-5 TRBV5-4 TGTGCCAGCAGCTTTCAAGAGACCCAGTACTTC CASSFQETQYF
TRBD2 NA TRBJ2-7 TRBV28 TGTGCCAGCAGTTCGGGTCTAGCGGGGAGGATCGAGCAGTACTTC CASSSGLAGRIEQYF